These 15 T cell receptor beta chains came from one sample sequenced in a study of T cell responses to AZD1222 COVID-19 vaccine. TCRdb keeps only in-frame clones here, not all; method: immunoSEQ multiplex PCR. Here the sample spans some 140,000 clones, over 85% being singletons. The sequences come from peripheral blood, collected on day 0 of AZD1222 vaccination. The source of these receptors is an adult in good health.

The V gene is TRBV24-1, the J gene TRBJ2-7, with 8 nucleotides matching TRBD1. CDR1 and CDR2 from the germline V gene are KGHDR and SFDVKD. The CDR3 has 16 amino acids. J gave up 2 bases and V 3 bases, and 8 bases lay outside the gene matches. The CDR3 DNA is TGTGCCACCAGTGATAGAACAGGGGGTCGTCCCTACGAGCAGTACTTC. This translates into CATSDRTGGRPYEQYF.

This clone was seen only once. The gene calls are TRBV6-2 or TRBV6-3 and TRBJ1-5; D remains unclear. Germline values: CDR1 MNHEY, CDR2 SVGEGT. Trimming cost V 2 bases and J 5 bases, with 16 bases left between them. The length of the CDR3 is 16 residues. The DNA of the CDR3 is TGTGCCAGCAGTTACGAGGAGACGTTGCTCGATCAGCCCCAGCATTTT. Amino acids: CASSYEETLLDQPQHF.

This clone has only a few counts. For the CDR3, the DNA is TGTGCCAGCAGCCAAGACCTTAGGACGAGTTCAGCGCAGTACTTC. This codes for CASSQDLRTSSAQYF. V gene TRBV3-1 (or the pseudogene TRBV3-2) combines with J gene TRBJ2-7; D gene unclear. This CDR3 region has 15 residues. The V gene lost 0 bases and the J gene lost 9 bases, with 18 bases spanning the gap. Per the germline V gene, CDR1 is LGHDT and CDR2 is YNNKEL (reference sequence).

The V and J genes are TRBV27 and TRBJ2-1; 13 nucleotides align to TRBD2. The CDR3 spans 22 residues. Germline CDR1 and CDR2: MNHEY and SMNVEV (reference sequence). After removal of 2 bases from V and 0 bases from J, the junction contained 16 bases not matched to a gene. CDR3 region: CASSLQTPGTSGTVSSYNEQFF. DNA of the CDR3: TGTGCCAGCAGTTTACAGACTCCCGGGACTAGCGGGACGGTTAGCTCCTACAATGAGCAGTTCTTC.

The V and J genes are TRBV5-4 and TRBJ2-3; D unresolved. CDR3 length equals 15 residues. V lost 3 bases and J lost 1, with 12 bases in between. Germline values: CDR1 SGHNT, CDR2 YYREEE (reference sequence). The CDR3 loop is CASSSEVWGTDTQYF. The CDR3 DNA is TGTGCCAGCAGCTCCGAGGTTTGGGGCACAGATACGCAGTATTTT.

The chain joins TRBV5-6 to TRBJ1-1; no clear D gene. This CDR3 has 16 residues. Germline CDR1 is SGHDT and CDR2 is YYEEEE. Trimming removed 0 bases from V and 0 bases from J, with 12 bases in between. The CDR3 DNA reads as TGTGCCAGCAGCTTGGCACAGCCCATCTTGAACACTGAAGCTTTCTTT. Translation gives CASSLAQPILNTEAFF.

This chain uses TRBV6-5 with TRBJ2-2; 12 positions agree with TRBD2. V was pared by 5 bases and J by 4 bases, with 2 bases of the junction left unmatched. This CDR3 region has 15 residues. Germline V gene lookup returns CDR1 MNHEY and CDR2 SVGAGI. Here the CDR3 reads CASSQLAGGTGELFF. The CDR3 DNA reads TGTGCCAGCAGTCAACTAGCGGGGGGCACCGGGGAGCTGTTTTTT.

V and J are TRBV6-5 and TRBJ1-2, with a tentative D call TRBD1 (5 bases). The V end was cut by 7 bases, the J end by 6 bases, with 18 bases between. From germline, CDR1 is MNHEY and CDR2 SVGAGI. The CDR3 is 14 residues long. DNA of the CDR3: TGTGCCAGCACTAAGGATCGGGGGAGGAATGGCTACACCTTC. Translated, it gives CASTKDRGRNGYTF.

This chain links TRBV5-6 with TRBJ1-2, with D tentatively TRBD1 (5 bases). Looked up from germline, CDR1 is SGHDT and CDR2 is YYEEEE. V was cut by 0 bases and J by 3 bases, with 18 bases left in between. CDR3 length: 17 residues. This CDR3 reads CASSLEDSLLGDYGYTF. CDR3 DNA: TGTGCCAGCAGCTTGGAAGACAGTCTTCTCGGAGACTATGGCTACACCTTC.

The chain carries TRBV3-1 (or the pseudogene TRBV3-2) and TRBJ1-1; the D gene is possibly TRBD1 (6 bases). This CDR3 contains 15 residues. V lost 7 bases, J lost 1 base, and 16 bases lay in between. Germline CDR1 is LGHDT and CDR2 is YNNKEL (reference sequence). The CDR3 loop reads CASTYSQGKNTEAFF. The CDR3 nucleotides are TGTGCCAGCACTTACTCACAGGGAAAGAACACTGAAGCTTTCTTT.

The chain couples TRBV20-1 to TRBJ2-5, with TRBD2 matching over 9 bases. Trimming cost V 3 bases and J 14 bases; bases outside gene matches: 7. The CDR3 is 11 residues long. Germline V CDR1 and CDR2: DFQATT, SNEGSKA (reference sequence). The CDR3 region is CSARRGGWDYF. CDR3 DNA sequence: TGCAGTGCTAGGCGGGGGGGCTGGGACTACTTC.

The chain recombines TRBV5-6 with TRBJ2-5; 7 bases match TRBD2. This CDR3 has 17 amino acids. CDR1 and CDR2 from the germline V gene are SGHDT and YYEEEE. The trim removed 3 bases at V and 5 bases at J, leaving 16 bases unmatched. The CDR3 sequence: CASSSLYSGTIEETQYF. The CDR3 DNA follows: TGTGCCAGCAGCTCACTCTATTCCGGGACTATCGAGGAGACCCAGTACTTC.

The gene calls are TRBV9 and TRBJ1-6, with no clear D. Germline lookup yields CDR1 SGDLS and CDR2 YYNGEE. V lost 4 bases and J lost 6, with 11 bases in between. The CDR3 sequence is 14 residues long. CDR3 amino acids: CASSLSGVNSPLHF. CDR3 DNA: TGTGCCAGCAGCCTCAGCGGGGTTAATTCACCCCTCCACTTT.

V gene TRBV30 combines with J gene TRBJ2-7; 9 bases fit TRBD1. The CDR3 consists of 15 residues. Germline V gene sequence: CDR1 GTSNPN, CDR2 SVGIG (reference sequence). V lost 1 base, J lost 0 bases, and 4 bases stayed unmatched. The CDR3 nucleotides are TGTGCCTGGAGTGCGGGACAGGGCCTCTCCTACGAGCAGTACTTC. Its translation is CAWSAGQGLSYEQYF.

The chain employs TRBV4-2 and TRBJ2-2; the D gene is possibly TRBD1 (6 bases). The CDR3 loop spans 17 amino acids. Trimming removed 4 bases from V and 3 bases from J, with 18 bases in between. Per germline, CDR1 LGHNA and CDR2 YNFKEQ. In nucleotides, the CDR3 is TGTGCCAGCAGCCCATATACCCGGACAGAGGACACCGGGGAGCTGTTTTTT. It encodes CASSPYTRTEDTGELFF.